The present T cell receptor (beta chain) was sequenced within a study of cytomegalovirus exposure and HLA in healthy donors (dated by TCRdb to about 2017). Concerning the study at large: In an earlier analysis of several hundred of the donors, 276 Gb of sequence data and just under 120 million unique TCR beta sequences from about 180 million T cells were reported. An early release covering over 500 HLA-typed donors comprised about 300 gigabases of sequencing data and around 86 million unique TCR sequences. Among the roughly 390 genotyped donors, approximately 82% belonged to the genetic ancestry cluster associated with self-reported Caucasian donors. The study aimed to test whether signatures of past pathogen exposure could be identified by cataloging public T cell receptors. The study profiled the T cell repertoires of 500 to 800 subjects by immunosequencing and related them to cytomegalovirus serostatus. Besides the first cohort of 666 subjects, a separate validation cohort made up of over 100 different subjects was used. The study combined high-throughput TCR immunosequencing, statistical association of individual TCRs with disease status, and machine learning to predict cytomegalovirus infection status. A later analysis re-analyzed previously published TCR beta repertoires from 650 to 800 donors and added high-resolution HLA genotyping to study TCR occurrence patterns. In the later analysis, no new phenotypic data were used to find candidate immune exposures; instead, reliance was placed on TCR beta sequences and their occurrence across donors. To decide whether each TCR beta V gene segment behaved as functional or pseudogenic, an earlier analysis of several hundred of the donors relied on high-throughput TCR beta sequencing. Donor age, sex, ethnicity and CMV serostatus were collected together with the repertoire data. In a later genetic analysis, genome-wide SNP genotypes for 398 of the 666 donors were used, and that subset was treated as a discovery cohort. All discovery cohort repertoires had been generated using a single sequencing platform. Both class I and class II loci were covered by HLA typing, at four-digit resolution. Typing coverage varied by locus: roughly 620-640 donors for A, B, C, DRB1 and DQB1; approximately 520 for DQA1; about 600 for DPA1; 400 to 480 for DPB1. Because of strong linkage in the cohort, four or five DR-DQ haplotypes were treated as single units for association and clustering. Across approximately 420 genotyped donors of the cohort, an average of about 240,000 unique TCR beta nucleotide sequences per donor were sequenced, and approximately 17% of those sequences were non-productive.

The CDR1 and CDR2 encoded by the germline V gene are SGHTA and FQGNSA. The CDR3 covers 14 residues, taking in both the cysteine and the phenylalanine. CDR3 DNA only is kept here, 42 bases in frame from base 1. Germline trimming: 5 bases from V, 11 bases from J; junction bases outside gene matches: 8. The cohort comprised 666 healthy bone marrow donors. All cohort members were sampled while nominally healthy, although unrecorded immune exposures were likely present. The donor was CMV seronegative and was included in the group of a few hundred seronegative cohort members. A peripheral blood sample was provided by each donor, and peripheral blood mononuclear cells were used for TCR beta sequencing. The Qiagen DNeasy Blood Extraction Kit was used to extract genomic DNA from the blood cell samples. Preparation of the library involved the immunoSEQ multiplex PCR assay. For the multiplex PCR, a mixture combining 60 forward primers for TCR Vbeta segments and 13 reverse primers for TCR Jbeta segments was used. A multiplex PCR assay on genomic DNA amplified the CDR3 region of rearranged TCR beta genes. The Illumina HiSeq System was used to sequence the amplified TCR beta libraries as 87-base-pair reads. In the paper's pipeline: A later analysis counted some 80 million unique TCR beta chains across the 650 to 800 repertoires, and some 11 million of these chains were shared by at least two donors. Raw reads were error-corrected and collapsed into unique sequences with a nearest-neighbor algorithm that merged closely related sequences to remove PCR and sequencing errors. To assign V, D and J gene segments, CDR3 sequences were aligned to IMGT reference sequences. Each retained sequence needed at least a six-nucleotide match to both a V gene segment and a J gene segment. A rearrangement was called productive if the CDR3 had no stop codons and remained in frame with V and J, and every other rearrangement was called non-productive. CDR3 was defined by IMGT convention, running from the second conserved V-encoded cysteine to the conserved J-encoded phenylalanine. The earlier analysis of some 580 of the donors excluded any sequence lacking an unambiguous match to a single V gene segment. An earlier analysis of a few hundred of the donors classified V segments as functional when productive rearrangements were above 56.7% and as segregating when the standard deviation between donors was above 5%. To diagnose cytomegalovirus status from the catalog of TCR beta chain sequences, a statistical classification framework was built. In a later analysis, TCR nucleotide sequences were compared against IMGT/GENE-DB human TR gene sequences so that V and J genes could be assigned. A later analysis assigned CDR3 sequences and most-parsimonious VDJ recombination scenarios with the TCRdist pipeline. A later analysis defined each TCR beta chain by its CDR3 amino acid sequence plus V-gene family, and excluded reads lacking a unique V-gene family. A later analysis removed roughly 590 highly shared, low-generation-probability nucleotide sequences to deal with suspected cross-contamination and a sequencing artifact. In a later analysis, a clonal expansion index was calculated for each public chain from normalized within-repertoire ranks of inferred template counts. In a later analysis, generation probabilities were computed with a VDJ recombination model fitted to out-of-frame rearrangements, and the resulting probabilities were checked against IGoR. In a later analysis, hypergeometric tests were used to score TCR-TCR, TCR-HLA and TCR-CMV co-occurrence, with a repertoire-size bias correction applied to TCR pairs. A later analysis estimated false discovery rates by permuting HLA or CMV assignments 20 times. In a later analysis, co-occurring TCRs were grouped using DBSCAN, with TCRdist sequence similarity added in when clustering inside HLA-allele-positive subsets. Repertoires with fewer than 30,000 or more than 120,000 public chains, plus five repertoires with anomalous nucleotide sharing, were excluded from co-occurrence clustering. TCRdb re-hosts the immuneACCESS table, in-frame sequences only. Its copies lack some clones; in the studies checked, an unresolved V gene accounts for under half of them, and the cause for the rest is not known. The DNA gave D and trimming, while V, J and clone size come from that table. In all, the sample holds over 150,000 clones, and more than 60% of those were seen once. The ten top clones hold over 4.5% of the sample.

What the authors observed across the whole study: HLA typing was unavailable for some donors at each locus, so association tests used only the typed subset. Three of the identified cytomegalovirus-associated TCR beta chains were confirmed in vitro to be specific for cytomegalovirus antigens. The sequencing pipeline was judged likely to have produced a cluster of highly shared sequence variants as a technical artifact. This cohort had only TCR beta chains sequenced, and the lack of alpha or paired-chain data limited which features could be detected. Cytomegalovirus status was reported to be diagnosed by the classifier with high specificity and sensitivity in both the original and validation cohorts. Broadly in line with IMGT annotations, most TCR beta V segments showed up in productive rearrangements about 90% or about 30% of the time in an earlier analysis of 587 of the donors. In a later analysis, the rate of TCR association differed among HLA loci, with DRB1 alleles having the most associated TCRs and HLA-C alleles having the fewest. In a later genetic analysis, a missense DCLRE1C variant was associated with V-gene and J-gene trimming of TCR beta chains, and the association was replicated in an independent cohort. Most CMV-associated TCR beta chains appeared to be HLA-restricted in a later analysis, and the HLA associations seemed to be driven largely by CMV exposure. According to a later genetic analysis, donors in an Asian-associated ancestry cluster had fewer N-insertions in productive TCRs than the roughly 660-donor mean. The presence/absence analyses assumed that sequencing depth was roughly uniform across donors, and that assumption may not be true. In a later analysis, several top co-occurrence clusters were reported to appear linked to parvovirus B19, influenza, CMV and Epstein-Barr virus. A later analysis associated 17,000 or so TCR beta sequences with specific HLA alleles at a false discovery rate of 0.05. Linkage disequilibrium might explain the correlated functional status among segregating V segments, but an unknown experimental factor could not be excluded. A further reported finding was that TCR beta sequences accurately predicted the HLA-A and HLA-B alleles for most subjects in the first cohort. CMV serostatus was the only immune exposure information available for the cohort. The earlier analysis of almost 600 of the donors excluded roughly 17 rarely observed V segments, including chromosome 9 orphons, because counts were too low. Assigning TCR associations to individual alleles was difficult when HLA alleles, especially DR and DQ, strongly co-occurred. Across donors, most TCR sequences were observed very rarely, whereas some public TCRs were present in many individuals. Some IMGT-functional V segments, including TRBV6-2 and TRBV6-3, could not be distinguished by the 87-base-pair reads and were therefore excluded. It was suggested by the authors that the approach could potentially be generalized to other disease states and immunological phenotypes. A total of 150 or so TCR beta chains were listed by the study as associated with cytomegalovirus. Compared with equally common non-associated chains, HLA-associated TCR beta chains in a later analysis were more clonally expanded and had lower generation probabilities.

This clone was seen more than once but under ten times. Its antigen is still unknown. Per-nucleotide qualities are absent, and no much larger clonotype sits a single base away. This clonotype was obtained from a male donor in good health and CMV-seronegative. Recombination connected TRBV7-2 to TRBJ2-3; the junction holds 12 bases that match TRBD2. What was sequenced was PBMCs. CDR3 reads: CASSTPGTSGLQYF. Here is the DNA: TGTGCCAGCAGCACTCCCGGGACTAGCGGGCTGCAGTATTTT.